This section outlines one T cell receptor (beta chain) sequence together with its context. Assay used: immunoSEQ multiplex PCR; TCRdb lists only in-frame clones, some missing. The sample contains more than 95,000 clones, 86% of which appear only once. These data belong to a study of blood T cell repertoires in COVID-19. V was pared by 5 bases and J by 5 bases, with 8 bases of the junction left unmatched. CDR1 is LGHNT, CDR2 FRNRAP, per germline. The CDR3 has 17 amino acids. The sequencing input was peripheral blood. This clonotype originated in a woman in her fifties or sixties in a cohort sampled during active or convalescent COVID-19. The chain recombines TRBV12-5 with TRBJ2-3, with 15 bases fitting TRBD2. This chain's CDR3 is CASGLGLAGGARDTQYF. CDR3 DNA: TGTGCTAGTGGTCTCGGACTAGCGGGGGGGGCCCGAGATACGCAGTATTTT. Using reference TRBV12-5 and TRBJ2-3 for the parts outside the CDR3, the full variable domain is DARVTQTPRHKVTEMGQEVTMRCQPILGHNTVFWYRQTMMQGLELLAYFRNRAPLDDSGMPKDRFSAEMPDATLATLKIQPSEPRDSAVYFCASGLGLAGGARDTQYFGPGTRLTVL.